The clone carrying this T cell receptor (beta chain) was seen only a few times. The CDR3 is made up of 16 amino acids. Trimming shortened V by 3 bases and J by 0 bases, and 12 bases separated the two germline ends. Germline CDR1 reads MNHNS; CDR2 reads SASEGT. From the RT-PCR reads, TCRdb called clonotypes with MiXCR, one entry per CDR3 protein. The sample has about 700,000 distinct CDR3 sequences; approximately 15% are singletons. Material: memory CD4+ T cells from blood. This rearrangement joins TRBV6-1 to TRBJ1-5; a possible D gene is TRBD1 (5 bases). This sequence was found in a female donor in good health, serving as a healthy control. This chain's CDR3 is CASSDGGRGSNQPQHF. CDR3 in DNA: TGTGCCAGCAGTGATGGGGGTAGGGGTAGCAATCAGCCCCAGCATTTT.